This TCR beta chain is from a study of blood T cell repertoires in COVID-19. About the research overall: From the United States, Italy and Spain came samples of acute and convalescent COVID-19. Nucleic acid was either cDNA or gDNA, and it came from T cells, B-cell-depleted T cells, or PBMCs.

Per the study methods: Estimated nucleated cell counts came from reference gene primer amplification. TCRdb's table, derived via immunoSEQ multiplex PCR, lists solely in-frame clones and lacks some. V and J calls and clone size are copied from that table; D and trimming were computed from the DNA. The table lists under 150,000 clones, around 85% of them singletons, with 10% to 15% in the top ten. In germline, CDR1 is KGHDR, CDR2 SFDVKD. CDR3 size: 14 residues. Unmatched junction bases numbered 6, after V lost 7 bases and J lost 7 bases. The sample consisted of peripheral blood. The source of this sequence is a human donor in a cohort sampled during active COVID-19. The J gene is TRBJ1-4, the V gene TRBV24-1; 9 nucleotides line up with TRBD1. The CDR3 sequence: CATRQTGGSEKLFF. Here the CDR3 DNA reads TGTGCCACCAGACAGACAGGGGGGAGTGAAAAACTGTTTTTT.